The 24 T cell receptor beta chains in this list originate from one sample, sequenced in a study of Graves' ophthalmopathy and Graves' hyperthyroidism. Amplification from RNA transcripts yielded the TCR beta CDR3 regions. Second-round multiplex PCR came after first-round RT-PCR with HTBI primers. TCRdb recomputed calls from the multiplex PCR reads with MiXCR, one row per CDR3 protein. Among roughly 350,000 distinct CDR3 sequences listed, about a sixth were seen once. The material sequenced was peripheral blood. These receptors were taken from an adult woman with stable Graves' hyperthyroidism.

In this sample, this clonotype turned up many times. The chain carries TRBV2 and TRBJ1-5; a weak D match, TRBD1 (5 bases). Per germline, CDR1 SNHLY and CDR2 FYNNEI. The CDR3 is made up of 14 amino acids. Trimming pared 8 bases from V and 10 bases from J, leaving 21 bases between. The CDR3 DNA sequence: TGTGCCAGCTCCTGGACGGGGCGCTTAGGACCCCAGCATTTT. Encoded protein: CASSWTGRLGPQHF.

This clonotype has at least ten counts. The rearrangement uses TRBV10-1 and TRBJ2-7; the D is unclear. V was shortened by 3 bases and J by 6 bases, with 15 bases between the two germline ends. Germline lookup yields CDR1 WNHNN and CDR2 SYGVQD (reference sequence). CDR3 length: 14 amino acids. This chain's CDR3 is CASSEDPSSSEQYF. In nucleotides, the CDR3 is TGCGCCAGCAGTGAAGATCCATCCTCCAGCGAGCAGTACTTC.

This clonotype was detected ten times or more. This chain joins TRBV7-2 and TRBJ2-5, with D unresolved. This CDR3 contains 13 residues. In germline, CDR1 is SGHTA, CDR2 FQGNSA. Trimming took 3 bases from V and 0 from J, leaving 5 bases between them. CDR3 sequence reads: CASSFSDQETQYF. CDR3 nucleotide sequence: TGTGCCAGCAGCTTTTCGGACCAAGAGACCCAGTACTTC.

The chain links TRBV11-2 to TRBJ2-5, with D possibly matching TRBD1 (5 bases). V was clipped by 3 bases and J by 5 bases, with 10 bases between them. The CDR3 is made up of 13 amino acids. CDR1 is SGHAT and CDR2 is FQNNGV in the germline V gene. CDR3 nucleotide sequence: TGTGCCAGCAGCTTTTGGCAGGGCGAGACCCAGTACTTC. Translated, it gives CASSFWQGETQYF.

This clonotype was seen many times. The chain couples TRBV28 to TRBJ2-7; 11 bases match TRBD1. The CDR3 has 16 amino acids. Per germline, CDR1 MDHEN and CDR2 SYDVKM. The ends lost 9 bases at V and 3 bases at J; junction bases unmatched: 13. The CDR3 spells CASYHYAGTGGYEQYF. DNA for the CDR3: TGTGCCAGTTATCACTACGCCGGGACAGGGGGCTACGAGCAGTACTTC.

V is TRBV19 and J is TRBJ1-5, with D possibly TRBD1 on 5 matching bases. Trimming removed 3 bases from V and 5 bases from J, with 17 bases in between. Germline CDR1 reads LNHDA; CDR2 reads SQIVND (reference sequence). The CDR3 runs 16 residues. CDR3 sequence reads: CASSMGTWGSHQPQHF. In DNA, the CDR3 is TGTGCCAGTAGTATGGGAACTTGGGGCAGCCATCAGCCCCAGCATTTT.

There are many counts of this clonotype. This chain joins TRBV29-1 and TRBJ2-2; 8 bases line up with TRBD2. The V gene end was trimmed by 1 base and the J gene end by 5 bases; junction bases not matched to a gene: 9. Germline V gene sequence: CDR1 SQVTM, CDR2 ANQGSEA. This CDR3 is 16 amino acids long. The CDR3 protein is CSVEGLAGLRTGELFF. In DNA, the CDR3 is TGCAGCGTTGAAGGGCTAGCGGGCCTACGAACCGGGGAGCTGTTTTTT.

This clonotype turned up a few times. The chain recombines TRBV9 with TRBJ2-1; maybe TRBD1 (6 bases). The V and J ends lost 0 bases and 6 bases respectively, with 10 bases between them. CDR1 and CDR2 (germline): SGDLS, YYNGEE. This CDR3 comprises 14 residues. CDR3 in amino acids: CASSVAPDSNEQFF. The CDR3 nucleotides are TGTGCCAGCAGCGTAGCCCCGGACAGCAATGAGCAGTTCTTC.

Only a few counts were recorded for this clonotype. CDR3 nucleotides: TGTGCCAGCAGCTTGAGGTTGACCTCTGGAAACACCATATATTTT. Translated, it gives CASSLRLTSGNTIYF. V usage is TRBV7-2 and J usage is TRBJ1-3; no clear D. This CDR3 spans 15 amino acids. Looked up from germline, CDR1 is SGHTA and CDR2 is FQGNSA. The V end was cut by 3 bases, the J end by 0 bases, with 9 bases between.

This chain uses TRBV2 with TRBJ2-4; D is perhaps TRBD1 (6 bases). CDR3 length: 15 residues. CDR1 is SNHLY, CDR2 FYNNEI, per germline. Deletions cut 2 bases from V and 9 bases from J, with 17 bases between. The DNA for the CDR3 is TGTGCCAGCAGTGAACTTAGACAGCAGGGGAGCATTCAGTACTTC. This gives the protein CASSELRQQGSIQYF.

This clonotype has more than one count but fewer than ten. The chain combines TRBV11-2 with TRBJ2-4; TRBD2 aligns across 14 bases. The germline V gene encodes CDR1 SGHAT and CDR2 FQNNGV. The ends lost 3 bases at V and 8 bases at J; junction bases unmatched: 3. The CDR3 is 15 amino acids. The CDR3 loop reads CASSFGLAGGDIQYF. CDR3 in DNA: TGTGCCAGCAGCTTTGGACTAGCGGGAGGAGACATTCAGTACTTC.

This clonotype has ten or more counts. In DNA form, the CDR3 reads TGTGCCAGCAGCTCCCACACTGAAGCTTTCTTT. This encodes CASSSHTEAFF. The V gene is TRBV13, the J gene TRBJ1-1; no firm D call. CDR3 length: 11 amino acids. With 4 bases removed from V and 3 bases from J, the gap between germline ends came to 3 bases. Germline CDR1 and CDR2: PRHDT and FYEKMQ (reference sequence).

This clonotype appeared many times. Here the CDR3 reads CASSQQGAASTFF. For the CDR3, the DNA is TGTGCCAGCAGTCAACAGGGGGCCGCGTCAACTTTCTTT. The chain uses TRBV7-9 and TRBJ1-1, with 9 bases fitting TRBD1. V was clipped by 6 bases and J by 12 bases; unmatched bases: 11. CDR1 and CDR2 (germline): SEHNR, FQNEAQ (reference sequence). CDR3 length equals 13 residues.

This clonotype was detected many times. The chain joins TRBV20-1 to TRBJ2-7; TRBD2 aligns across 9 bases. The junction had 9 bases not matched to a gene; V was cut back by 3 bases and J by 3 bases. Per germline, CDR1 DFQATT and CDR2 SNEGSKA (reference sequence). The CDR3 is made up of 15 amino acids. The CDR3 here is CSARKGLAGLYEQYF. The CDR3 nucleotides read TGCAGTGCTAGGAAGGGGCTAGCGGGACTCTACGAGCAGTACTTC.

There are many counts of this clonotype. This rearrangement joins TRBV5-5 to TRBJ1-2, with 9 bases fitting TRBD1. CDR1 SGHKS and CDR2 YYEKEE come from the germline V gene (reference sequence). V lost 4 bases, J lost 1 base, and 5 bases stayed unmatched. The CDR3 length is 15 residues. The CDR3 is CASSPPGQGNYGYTF. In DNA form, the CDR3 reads TGTGCCAGCAGCCCACCGGGACAGGGTAACTATGGCTACACCTTC. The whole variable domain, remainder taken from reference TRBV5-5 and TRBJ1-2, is DAGVTQSPTHLIKTRGQQVTLRCSPISGHKSVSWYQQVLGQGPQFIFQYYEKEERGRGNFPDRFSARQFPNYSSELNVNALLLGDSALYLCASSPPGQGNYGYTFGSGTRLTVV.

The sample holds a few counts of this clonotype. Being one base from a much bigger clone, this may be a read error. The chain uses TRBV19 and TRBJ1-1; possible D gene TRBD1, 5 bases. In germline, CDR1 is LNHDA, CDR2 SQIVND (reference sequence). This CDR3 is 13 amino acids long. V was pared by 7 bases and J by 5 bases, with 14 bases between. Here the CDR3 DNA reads TGTGCCAGTATGTCCAGGGAGGGGACTGAAGCTTTCTTT. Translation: CASMSREGTEAFF.

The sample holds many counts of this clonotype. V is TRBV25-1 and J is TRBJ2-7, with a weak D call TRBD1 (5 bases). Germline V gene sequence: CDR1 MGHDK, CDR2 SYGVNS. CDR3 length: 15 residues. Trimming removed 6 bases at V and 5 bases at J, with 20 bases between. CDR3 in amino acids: CASRDPRVQGHEQYF. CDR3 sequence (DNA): TGTGCCAGCAGGGACCCCCGGGTCCAGGGTCACGAGCAGTACTTC.

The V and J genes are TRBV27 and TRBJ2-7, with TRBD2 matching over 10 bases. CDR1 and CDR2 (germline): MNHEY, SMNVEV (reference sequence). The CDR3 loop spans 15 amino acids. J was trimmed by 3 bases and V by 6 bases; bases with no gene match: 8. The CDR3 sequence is CASRGSGGLNYEQYF. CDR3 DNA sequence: TGTGCCAGCAGAGGTAGCGGGGGGCTTAACTACGAGCAGTACTTC.

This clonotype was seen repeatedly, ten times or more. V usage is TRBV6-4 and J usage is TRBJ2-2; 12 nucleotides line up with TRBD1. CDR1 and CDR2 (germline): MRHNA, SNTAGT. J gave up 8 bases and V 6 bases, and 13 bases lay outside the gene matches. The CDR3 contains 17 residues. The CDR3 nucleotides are TGTGCCAGCAGCCGAGGGGACAGGGGGCGATTTCTTGGGGAGCTGTTTTTT. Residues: CASSRGDRGRFLGELFF.

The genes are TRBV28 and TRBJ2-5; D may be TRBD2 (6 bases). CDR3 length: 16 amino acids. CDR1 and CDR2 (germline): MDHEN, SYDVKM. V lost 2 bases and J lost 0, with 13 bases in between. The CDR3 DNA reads TGTGCCAGCAGTTTAGTAGCGGCAGGAGACCAAGAGACCCAGTACTTC. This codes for CASSLVAAGDQETQYF.

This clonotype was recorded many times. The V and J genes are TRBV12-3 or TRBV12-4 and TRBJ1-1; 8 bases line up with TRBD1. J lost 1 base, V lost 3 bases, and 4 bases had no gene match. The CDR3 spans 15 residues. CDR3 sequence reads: CASSFTGGGNTEAFF. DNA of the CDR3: TGTGCCAGCAGTTTCACAGGGGGAGGGAACACTGAAGCTTTCTTT.

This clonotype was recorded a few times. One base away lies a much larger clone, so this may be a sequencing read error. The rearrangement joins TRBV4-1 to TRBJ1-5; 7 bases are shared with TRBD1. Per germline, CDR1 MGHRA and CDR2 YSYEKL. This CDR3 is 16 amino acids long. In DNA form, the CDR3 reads TGCGCCAGCAGCCAAGTGACAGGGTCTAGCAGTCAGCCCCAGCATTTT. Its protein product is CASSQVTGSSSQPQHF.

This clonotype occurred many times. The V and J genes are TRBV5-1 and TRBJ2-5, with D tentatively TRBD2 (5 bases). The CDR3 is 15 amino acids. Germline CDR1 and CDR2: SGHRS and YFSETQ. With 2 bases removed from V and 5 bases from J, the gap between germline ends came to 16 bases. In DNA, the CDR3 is TGCGCCAGCAGCTTATGGCGGCACCGGAGGGAGACCCAGTACTTC. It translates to CASSLWRHRRETQYF.

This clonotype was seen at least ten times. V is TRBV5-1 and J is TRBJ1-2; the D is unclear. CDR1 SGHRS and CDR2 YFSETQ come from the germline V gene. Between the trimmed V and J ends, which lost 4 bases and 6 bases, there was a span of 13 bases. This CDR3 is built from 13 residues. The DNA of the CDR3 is TGCGCCAGCAGCCCCTCATTACTCCATGGCTACACCTTC. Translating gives CASSPSLLHGYTF. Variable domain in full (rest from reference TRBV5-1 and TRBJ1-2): KAGVTQTPRYLIKTRGQQVTLSCSPISGHRSVSWYQQTPGQGLQFLFEYFSETQRNKGNFPGRFSGRQFSNSRSEMNVSTLELGDSALYLCASSPSLLHGYTFGSGTRLTVV.